This TCR beta chain was sequenced for a study of shared T cell receptors in the human thymus. This CDR3 contains 15 residues. V dropped 6 bases and J dropped 6; count of bases not matched to a gene: 9. Germline CDR1 MNHEY, CDR2 SMNVEV (reference sequence). The protocol was immunoSEQ multiplex PCR, while the TCRdb copy is restricted to in-frame clones and leaves out a portion. Of about 710,000 clones in the sample, more than 70% were seen once. The data were also submitted as part of a second study, on human thymus T cells. In that study: What appeared biased in thymic and blood repertoires was the usage of V and J genes.

The chain carries TRBV27 and TRBJ1-1; 11 nucleotides align to TRBD1. The source material was thymocytes. The receptor was derived from a boy under three years old with a congenital heart defect. CDR3 residues: CASRGTGGYGAEAFF. In nucleotides, the CDR3 is TGTGCCAGCAGAGGGACAGGGGGATACGGAGCTGAAGCTTTCTTT.